A single sample is the source of the 18 T cell receptor beta chains below, sequenced in a study of T cells in Graves' hyperthyroidism and ophthalmopathy. The TCR beta CDR3 regions underwent amplification using RNA transcripts as the source. HTBI primers were the set used in a first-round RT-PCR of the TCR CDR3. TCRdb reprocessed the multiplex PCR reads with MiXCR, giving one entry per CDR3 protein. The sample lists a few hundred thousand distinct CDR3 sequences; 35% to 55% were seen once. The sequenced material came from peripheral blood or thyroid tissue (not recorded which). The receptors come from a woman aged 18-29 years with Graves' hyperthyroidism.

The chain recombines TRBV2 with TRBJ2-7; D is unresolved. The CDR3 is 14 residues long. The germline V and J ends were trimmed by 5 bases and 7 bases, with 18 bases remaining between them. Germline values: CDR1 SNHLY, CDR2 FYNNEI. This chain's CDR3 is CASSPDEHTGEQYF. CDR3 nucleotides: TGTGCCAGCAGTCCGGACGAACACACCGGGGAGCAGTACTTC.

This rearrangement joins TRBV20-1 to TRBJ1-5, with D unclear. The CDR3 covers 14 residues. The V end was cut by 1 base, the J end by 6 bases, with 13 bases between. Germline CDR1 is DFQATT and CDR2 is SNEGSKA (reference sequence). CDR3 nucleotides: TGCAGTGCTAGAGGACTAGCGGGAGGTCAGCCCCAGCATTTT. This translates into CSARGLAGGQPQHF.

The sample holds many counts of this clonotype. J is TRBJ2-6 and V is TRBV5-6, with D maybe TRBD2 (5 bases). Germline V gene lookup returns CDR1 SGHDT and CDR2 YYEEEE. Trimming took off 3 bases at V and 0 bases at J, with 13 bases between the two ends. The CDR3 is 17 amino acids. The CDR3 protein is CASSSLPTSSGANVLTF. In DNA form, the CDR3 reads TGTGCCAGCAGCTCCCTTCCCACTAGCTCTGGGGCCAACGTCCTGACTTTC.

The genes are TRBV25-1 and TRBJ2-7; 8 bases align to TRBD1. The CDR3 runs to 11 residues. The junction had 4 bases not matched to a gene; V was cut back by 8 bases and J by 7 bases. Per germline, CDR1 MGHDK and CDR2 SYGVNS. The CDR3 nucleotides are TGTGCCAGCGGACAGGGATGGGAGCAGTACTTC. Its protein is CASGQGWEQYF.

Turning to this clonotype: Since the CDR3 does not end with the conserved phenylalanine or tryptophan, this likely comes from a read error. It is unclear where the CDR3 begins or ends on the DNA, so no DNA is shown, and the CDR3 is as TCRdb lists it. This sequence joins TRBV15 and TRBJ2-6; the D call of TRBD1 is as the table states it, not checked on the DNA. Both ends counted, the CDR3 spans 9 residues. Germline V lookup: CDR1 LNHNV, CDR2 YYDKDF (reference sequence). The CDR3 spells CATSRDLGQ.

J is TRBJ1-4 and V is TRBV5-8; 9 positions agree with TRBD1. Per the germline V gene, CDR1 is SGHTS and CDR2 is YDEGEE. J gave up 17 bases and V 4 bases, and 3 bases lay outside the gene matches. The CDR3 is 10 residues long. In DNA form, the CDR3 reads TGTGCCAGCAGCCCGGGACAGGGATTTTTT. Amino acids: CASSPGQGFF. Based on the CDR3 plus reference TRBV5-8 and TRBJ1-4, the full variable domain is EAGVTQSPTHLIKTRGQQATLRCSPISGHTSVYWYQQALGLGLQFLLWYDEGEERNRGNFPPRFSGRQFPNYSSELNVNALELEDSALYLCASSPGQGFFGSGTQLSVL.

With respect to this clonotype: One end of the junction does not line up with germline, which may come from a read error. This chain links TRBV10-3 with TRBJ2-2; a weak D match, TRBD2 (6 bases). Germline lookup yields CDR1 ENHRY and CDR2 SYGVKD. The CDR3 totals 16 residues. The CDR3 DNA reads TGTGCCATCAGTGAGTTGGGAGGCCTGAATACCGGGGAGCCGTTTTTT. Translation gives CAISELGGLNTGEPFF.

This clonotype was recorded many times. This sequence may be a read error, since a much larger clone differs from it by one base. J is TRBJ1-1 and V is TRBV10-3, with D perhaps TRBD1 (5 bases). The CDR3 loop spans 12 amino acids. Germline V lookup: CDR1 ENHRY, CDR2 SYGVKD. Deletions cut 3 bases from V and 3 bases from J, with 5 bases between. In DNA, the CDR3 is TGTGCCATCAGTGACAGGGACACTGAAGCTTTCTTT. It is translated as CAISDRDTEAFF.

The V call is TRBV6-6, the J call TRBJ1-3; D might be TRBD1 (6 bases). Per germline, CDR1 MNHNY and CDR2 SVGAGI (reference sequence). The CDR3 has 16 residues. V lost 2 bases, J lost 4 bases, and 15 bases lay in between. The CDR3 region is CASSYGWGTTGNTIYF. Here the CDR3 DNA reads TGTGCCAGCAGTTACGGTTGGGGGACAACCGGAAACACCATATATTTT.

Ten or more counts support this clonotype. The J gene is TRBJ2-7, the V gene TRBV11-3, with a tentative D call TRBD2 (6 bases). The V gene lost 0 bases and the J gene lost 4 bases, with 13 bases spanning the gap. Germline-derived CDR1 and CDR2 are SGHNT and YENEEA. The CDR3 is made up of 15 amino acids. The CDR3 nucleotides are TGTGCCAGCAGCTTAGAGGGTCCTAGCGCGTACGAGCAGTACTTC. Amino acid sequence: CASSLEGPSAYEQYF.

This chain links TRBV7-3 with TRBJ2-5; 8 bases agree with TRBD2. Trimming removed 0 bases from V and 5 bases from J; junction bases left unmatched: 5. CDR3 length: 15 amino acids. Per the germline V gene, CDR1 is SGHTA and CDR2 is FQGTGA. As DNA, the CDR3 is TGTGCCAGCAGCTTAACGTTGCGGGGGGCTGAGACCCAGTACTTC. It yields the protein CASSLTLRGAETQYF.

This clonotype was counted many times. This sequence joins TRBV19 and TRBJ1-1; TRBD1 aligns across 8 bases. Germline loops: CDR1 LNHDA, CDR2 SQIVND (reference sequence). The CDR3 has 15 residues. After removal of 5 bases from V and 5 bases from J, the junction contained 10 bases not matched to a gene. In DNA form, the CDR3 reads TGTGCCAGTAGTCCAGCGTACACAGGGGGAACTGAAGCTTTCTTT. This codes for CASSPAYTGGTEAFF.

A note on this clonotype: Since a much larger clone is just one base distant, this may be a read error. V usage is TRBV9 and J usage is TRBJ2-7, with 11 nucleotides matching TRBD2. Germline assignment: CDR1 SGDLS and CDR2 YYNGEE. The CDR3 spans 15 residues. The CDR3 is CANSPGLAELYEQYF. For the CDR3, the DNA is TGTGCCAACAGCCCGGGACTAGCGGAGCTCTACGAGCAGTACTTC.

This clonotype was picked up many times. This sequence joins TRBV6-5 and TRBJ1-6; D perhaps matches TRBD1 (5 bases). Germline loops: CDR1 MNHEY, CDR2 SVGAGI. CDR3 length equals 15 residues. Trimming shortened V by 4 bases and J by 7 bases, and 14 bases separated the two germline ends. CDR3 amino acids: CASSLVGTENSPLHF. The DNA for the CDR3 is TGTGCCAGCAGTTTGGTCGGGACGGAGAATTCACCCCTCCACTTT.

This clonotype was seen many times. The genes are TRBV19 and TRBJ2-6; tentatively, D is TRBD2 (6 bases). Germline V gene lookup returns CDR1 LNHDA and CDR2 SQIVND (reference sequence). V was shortened by 3 bases and J by 4 bases, with 10 bases between the two germline ends. The length of the CDR3 is 15 residues. CDR3: CASSMEGPGANVLTF. DNA for the CDR3: TGTGCCAGTAGTATGGAGGGCCCGGGGGCCAACGTCCTGACTTTC.

The CDR3 DNA reads TGCAGCGTTGTCAGTGCTAGCTATCCCGAGCAGTACTTC. Translating it yields CSVVSASYPEQYF. V usage is TRBV29-1 and J usage is TRBJ2-7; D possibly corresponds to TRBD2 (5 bases). The ends were cut back, 4 bases at V and 6 bases at J, with 16 bases in the middle. Germline V lookup: CDR1 SQVTM, CDR2 ANQGSEA. The CDR3 is made up of 13 amino acids.

In regard to this clonotype: A much larger clone lies one base from this, so it may be a read error. The chain's CDR3 is CACSLARSDSGNTIYF. The CDR3 nucleotides are TGTGCCTGCAGCTTGGCGAGAAGTGACTCTGGAAACACCATATATTTT. The rearrangement links TRBV5-5 to TRBJ1-3; D gene ambiguous. The CDR3 has 16 residues. Germline CDR1 SGHKS, CDR2 YYEKEE (reference sequence).

In its sample, this clonotype was seen many times. The CDR3 sequence is CSARDYLAESEKLFF. The CDR3 coding sequence is TGCAGTGCTAGAGATTATCTGGCAGAAAGTGAAAAACTGTTTTTT. The chain is built from TRBV20-1 and TRBJ1-4; unclear D gene. The CDR3 is 15 amino acids. Trimming cost V 0 bases and J 7 bases, with 15 bases left between them. Germline loops: CDR1 DFQATT, CDR2 SNEGSKA (reference sequence).